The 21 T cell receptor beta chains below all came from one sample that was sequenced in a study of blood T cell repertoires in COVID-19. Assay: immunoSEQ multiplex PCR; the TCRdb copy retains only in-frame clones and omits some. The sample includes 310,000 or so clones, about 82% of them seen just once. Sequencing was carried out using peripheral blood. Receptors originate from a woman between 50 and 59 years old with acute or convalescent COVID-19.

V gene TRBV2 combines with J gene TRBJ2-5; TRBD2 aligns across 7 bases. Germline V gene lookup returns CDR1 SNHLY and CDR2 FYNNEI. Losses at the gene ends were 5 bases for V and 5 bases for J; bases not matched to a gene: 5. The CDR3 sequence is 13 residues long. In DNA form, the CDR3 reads TGTGCCAGCAGTCCGGGGGGAAGTGAGACCCAGTACTTC. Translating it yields CASSPGGSETQYF.

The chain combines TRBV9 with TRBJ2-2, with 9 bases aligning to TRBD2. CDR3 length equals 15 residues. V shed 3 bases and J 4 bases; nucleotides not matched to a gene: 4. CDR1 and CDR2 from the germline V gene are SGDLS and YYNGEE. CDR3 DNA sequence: TGTGCCAGCAGCGACCTAGCGGGGAGCACCGGGGAGCTGTTTTTT. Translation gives CASSDLAGSTGELFF.

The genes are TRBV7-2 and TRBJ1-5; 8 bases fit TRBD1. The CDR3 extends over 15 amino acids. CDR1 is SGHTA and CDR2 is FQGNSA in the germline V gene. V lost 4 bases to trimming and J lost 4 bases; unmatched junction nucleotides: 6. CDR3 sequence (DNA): TGTGCCAGCAGCTCGCGGACAGGGAGAAATCAGCCCCAGCATTTT. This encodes CASSSRTGRNQPQHF.

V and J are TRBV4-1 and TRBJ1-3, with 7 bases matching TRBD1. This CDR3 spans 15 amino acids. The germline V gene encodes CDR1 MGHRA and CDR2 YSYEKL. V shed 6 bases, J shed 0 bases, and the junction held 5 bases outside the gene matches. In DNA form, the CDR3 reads TGCGCCAGCAGAAAGACAGGGAACTCTGGAAACACCATATATTTT. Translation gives CASRKTGNSGNTIYF.

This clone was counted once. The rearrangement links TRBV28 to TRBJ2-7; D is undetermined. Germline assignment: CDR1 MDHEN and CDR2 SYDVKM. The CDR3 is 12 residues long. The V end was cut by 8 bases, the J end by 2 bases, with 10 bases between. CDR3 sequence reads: CASQEQPYEQYF. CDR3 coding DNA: TGTGCCAGCCAGGAACAACCCTACGAGCAGTACTTC.

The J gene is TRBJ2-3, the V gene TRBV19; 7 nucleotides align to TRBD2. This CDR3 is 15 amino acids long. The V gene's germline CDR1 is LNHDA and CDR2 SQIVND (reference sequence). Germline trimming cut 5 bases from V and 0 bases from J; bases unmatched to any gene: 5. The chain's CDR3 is CASSEGLPSTDTQYF. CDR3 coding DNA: TGTGCCAGTAGTGAGGGACTACCTAGCACAGATACGCAGTATTTT. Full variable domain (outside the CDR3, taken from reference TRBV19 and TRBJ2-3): DGGITQSPKYLFRKEGQNVTLSCEQNLNHDAMYWYRQDPGQGLRLIYYSQIVNDFQKGDIAEGYSVSREKKESFPLTVTSAQKNPTAFYLCASSEGLPSTDTQYFGPGTRLTVL.

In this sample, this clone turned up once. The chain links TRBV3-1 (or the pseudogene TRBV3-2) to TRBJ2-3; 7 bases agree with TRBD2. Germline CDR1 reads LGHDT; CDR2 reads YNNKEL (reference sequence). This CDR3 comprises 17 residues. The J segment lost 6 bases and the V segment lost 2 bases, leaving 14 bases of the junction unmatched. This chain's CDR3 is CASSQRGTSESWDTQYF. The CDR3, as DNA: TGTGCCAGCAGCCAAAGGGGAACTAGCGAGTCCTGGGATACGCAGTATTTT.

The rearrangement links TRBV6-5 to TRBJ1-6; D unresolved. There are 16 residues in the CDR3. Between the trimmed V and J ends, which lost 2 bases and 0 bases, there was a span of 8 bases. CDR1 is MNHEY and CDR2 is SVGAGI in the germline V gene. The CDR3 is CASSYRSSSYNSPLHF. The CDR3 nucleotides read TGTGCCAGCAGTTACCGGTCGAGCTCCTATAATTCACCCCTCCACTTT.

CDR3 bases: TGTGCCAGCAGTTCGGGACAGGGGGTAACACCCCTCCACTTT. Translated, it gives CASSSGQGVTPLHF. V and J are TRBV6-6 and TRBJ1-6, with 11 positions matching TRBD1. This CDR3 has 14 residues. V dropped 4 bases and J dropped 11; count of bases not matched to a gene: 4. Germline CDR1 reads MNHNY; CDR2 reads SVGAGI (reference sequence).

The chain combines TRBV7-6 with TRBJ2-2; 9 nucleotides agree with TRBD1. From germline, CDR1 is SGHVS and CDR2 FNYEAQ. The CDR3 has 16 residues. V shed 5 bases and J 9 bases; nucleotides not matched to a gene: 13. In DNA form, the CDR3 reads TGTGCCAGCAGCGCCCCAGGTACAGGGGGCTCGAGGGAGCTGTTTTTT. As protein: CASSAPGTGGSRELFF.

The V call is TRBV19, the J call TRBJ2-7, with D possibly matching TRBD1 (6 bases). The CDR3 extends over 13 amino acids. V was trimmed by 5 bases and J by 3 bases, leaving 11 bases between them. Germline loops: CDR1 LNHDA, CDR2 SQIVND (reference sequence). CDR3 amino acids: CASSPRQVYEQYF. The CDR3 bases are TGTGCCAGTAGTCCGAGACAGGTCTACGAGCAGTACTTC.

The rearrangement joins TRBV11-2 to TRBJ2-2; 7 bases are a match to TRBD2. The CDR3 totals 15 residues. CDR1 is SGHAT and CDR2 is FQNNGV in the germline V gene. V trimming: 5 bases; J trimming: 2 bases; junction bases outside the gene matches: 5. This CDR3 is CASSLGGVNTGELFF. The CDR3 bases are TGTGCCAGCAGCCTGGGGGGGGTTAACACCGGGGAGCTGTTTTTT.

In DNA form, the CDR3 reads TGTGCCAGCCGGACAGCTCTTAACACCGGGGAGCTGTTTTTT. Residues: CASRTALNTGELFF. V gene TRBV25-1 combines with J gene TRBJ2-2, with D tentatively TRBD1 (6 bases). The V end lost 8 bases, the J end lost 2 bases, and 12 bases lay between the germline ends. Germline V gene sequence: CDR1 MGHDK, CDR2 SYGVNS. The CDR3 is made up of 14 amino acids.

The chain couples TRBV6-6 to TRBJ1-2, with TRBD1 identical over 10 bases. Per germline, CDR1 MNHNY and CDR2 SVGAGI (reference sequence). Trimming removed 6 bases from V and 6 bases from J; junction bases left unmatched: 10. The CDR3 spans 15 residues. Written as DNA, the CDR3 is TGTGCCAGCAGGAACCGAGACAGGGGGCAAGATGGCTACACCTTC. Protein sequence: CASRNRDRGQDGYTF.

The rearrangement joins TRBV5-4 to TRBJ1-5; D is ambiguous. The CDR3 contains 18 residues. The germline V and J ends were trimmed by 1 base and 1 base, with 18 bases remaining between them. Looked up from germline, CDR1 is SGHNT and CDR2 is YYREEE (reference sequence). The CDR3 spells CASSLKGSGRGSNQPQHF. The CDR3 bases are TGTGCCAGCAGCTTGAAAGGGAGCGGCCGTGGGAGCAATCAGCCCCAGCATTTT.

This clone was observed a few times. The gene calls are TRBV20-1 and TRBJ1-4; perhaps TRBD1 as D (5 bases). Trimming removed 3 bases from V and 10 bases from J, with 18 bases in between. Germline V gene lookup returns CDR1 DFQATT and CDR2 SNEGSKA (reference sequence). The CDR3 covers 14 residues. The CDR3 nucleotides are TGCAGTGCTAGTAGTCAGGGTGGGTTAGGAAAACTGTTTTTT. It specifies CSASSQGGLGKLFF.

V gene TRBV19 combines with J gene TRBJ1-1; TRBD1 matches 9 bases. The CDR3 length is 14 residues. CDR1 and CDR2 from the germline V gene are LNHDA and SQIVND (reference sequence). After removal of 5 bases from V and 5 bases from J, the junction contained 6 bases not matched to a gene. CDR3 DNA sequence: TGTGCCAGTAGTGCTAACAGGGGGCGGACTGAAGCTTTCTTT. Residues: CASSANRGRTEAFF. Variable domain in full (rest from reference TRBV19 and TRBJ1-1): DGGITQSPKYLFRKEGQNVTLSCEQNLNHDAMYWYRQDPGQGLRLIYYSQIVNDFQKGDIAEGYSVSREKKESFPLTVTSAQKNPTAFYLCASSANRGRTEAFFGQGTRLTVV.

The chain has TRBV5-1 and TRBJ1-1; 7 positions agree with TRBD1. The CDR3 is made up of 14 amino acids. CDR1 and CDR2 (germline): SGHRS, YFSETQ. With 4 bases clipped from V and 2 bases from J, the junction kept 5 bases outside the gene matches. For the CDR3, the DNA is TGCGCCAGCAGCGCGGGACAGCCAAACACTGAAGCTTTCTTT. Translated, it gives CASSAGQPNTEAFF.

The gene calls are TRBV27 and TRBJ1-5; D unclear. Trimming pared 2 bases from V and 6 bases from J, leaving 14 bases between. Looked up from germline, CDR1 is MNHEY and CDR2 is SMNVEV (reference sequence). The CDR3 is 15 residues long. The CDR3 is CASSLGVGPSQPQHF. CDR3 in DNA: TGTGCCAGCAGTTTAGGAGTTGGCCCCAGTCAGCCCCAGCATTTT.

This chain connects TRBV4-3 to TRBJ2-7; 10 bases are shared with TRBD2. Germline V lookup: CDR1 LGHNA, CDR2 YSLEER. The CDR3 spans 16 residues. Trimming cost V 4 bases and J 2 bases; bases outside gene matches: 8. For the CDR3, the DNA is TGCGCCAGCAGCCTCACCTGGACTAGCGGAGCCTACGAGCAGTACTTC. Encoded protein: CASSLTWTSGAYEQYF.

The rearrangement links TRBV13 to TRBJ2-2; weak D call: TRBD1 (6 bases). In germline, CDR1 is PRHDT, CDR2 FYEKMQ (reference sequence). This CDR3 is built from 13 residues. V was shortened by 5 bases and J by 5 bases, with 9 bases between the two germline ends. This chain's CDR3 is CASSLQGTGELFF. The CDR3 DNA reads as TGTGCCAGCAGCCTTCAGGGGACCGGGGAGCTGTTTTTT.